This TCR beta chain was retrieved from a study of blood T cell repertoires in COVID-19. The CDR3 covers 14 residues. Germline V gives CDR1 SNHLY, CDR2 FYNNEI. Trimming removed 3 bases from V and 1 base from J, with 9 bases in between. Those enrolled, adults aged roughly 18 to 89 years, came from under 25 US areas. Authors' processing steps: Estimation of nucleated cell counts relied on the amplification of reference gene primers. Measured with immunoSEQ multiplex PCR; TCRdb has only the in-frame clones, and not every one. V and J calls and clone size follow that table, whereas D and trimming were derived from the DNA. In the table there are under 250,000 clones, 82% of which are singletons.

Sequencing input: PBMCs or T cells enriched from blood (not recorded which). The sequence derives from an older woman who had recovered from COVID-19. The rearrangement joins TRBV2 to TRBJ1-1; the D is unclear. CDR3 amino acids: CASSEFPGNTEAFF. The CDR3 region has the DNA TGTGCCAGCAGTGAGTTTCCGGGGAACACTGAAGCTTTCTTT.